This TCR beta chain was sequenced during a study of blood T cell repertoires in COVID-19. At the level of the study: Acute and convalescent COVID-19 specimens originated in the United States, Italy and Spain. The cDNA or gDNA used as material had been derived from T cells, B-cell-depleted T cells, or PBMCs.

Assay: immunoSEQ multiplex PCR; the TCRdb copy retains only in-frame clones and omits some. The profile covers about 63,000 clones, with 79% appearing a single time and about 32% taken by the ten largest. The CDR3 consists of 14 residues. CDR1 and CDR2 from the germline V gene are MNHEY and SVGAGI. V dropped 3 bases and J dropped 7 bases, with 10 bases sitting between them. The J gene is TRBJ1-6, the V gene TRBV6-5; D gene ambiguous. The sample was peripheral blood. This sequence originates from a human donor in a cohort sampled during active COVID-19. Written as DNA, the CDR3 is TGTGCCAGCAGTTATCGGAGTAGGAATTCACCCCTCCACTTT. It encodes CASSYRSRNSPLHF.